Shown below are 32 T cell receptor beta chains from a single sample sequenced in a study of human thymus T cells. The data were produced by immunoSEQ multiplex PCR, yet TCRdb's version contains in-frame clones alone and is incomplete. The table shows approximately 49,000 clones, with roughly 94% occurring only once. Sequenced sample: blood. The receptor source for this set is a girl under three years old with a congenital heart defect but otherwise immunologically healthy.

CDR3: CASSLHGQRSSYEQYF. The CDR3 DNA reads TGCGCCAGCAGCTTACATGGACAGAGAAGCTCCTACGAGCAGTACTTC. The gene calls are TRBV5-1 and TRBJ2-7; a possible D gene is TRBD1 (6 bases). The V gene lost 2 bases and the J gene lost 0 bases, with 15 bases spanning the gap. Germline V CDR1 and CDR2: SGHRS, YFSETQ. The CDR3 length is 16 residues.

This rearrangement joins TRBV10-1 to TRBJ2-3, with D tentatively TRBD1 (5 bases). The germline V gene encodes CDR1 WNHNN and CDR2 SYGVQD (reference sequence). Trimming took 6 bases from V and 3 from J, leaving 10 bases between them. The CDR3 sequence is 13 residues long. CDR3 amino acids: CASRGAGTDTQYF. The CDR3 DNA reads TGCGCCAGCAGAGGGGCAGGGACAGATACGCAGTATTTT.

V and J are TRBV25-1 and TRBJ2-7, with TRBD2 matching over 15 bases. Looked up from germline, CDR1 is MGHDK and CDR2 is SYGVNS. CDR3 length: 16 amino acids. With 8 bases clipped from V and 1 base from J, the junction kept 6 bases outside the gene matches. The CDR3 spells CASAGLAGGKSYEQYF. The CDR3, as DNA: TGTGCCAGCGCGGGACTAGCGGGAGGAAAATCCTACGAGCAGTACTTC.

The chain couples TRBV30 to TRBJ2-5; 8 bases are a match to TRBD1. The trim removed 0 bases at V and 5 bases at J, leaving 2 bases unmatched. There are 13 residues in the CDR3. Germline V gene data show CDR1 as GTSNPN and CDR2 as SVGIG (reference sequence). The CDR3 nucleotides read TGTGCCTGGAGTGTGGGGACAGGCGAGACCCAGTACTTC. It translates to CAWSVGTGETQYF.

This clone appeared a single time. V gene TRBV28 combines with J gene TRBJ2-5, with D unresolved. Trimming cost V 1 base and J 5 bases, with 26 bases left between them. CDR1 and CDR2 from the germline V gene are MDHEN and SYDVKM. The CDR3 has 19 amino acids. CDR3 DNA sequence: TGTGCCAGCAGTTTATTCCCGACGGAAACAATAGGCCGGTCGGAGACCCAGTACTTC. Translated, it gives CASSLFPTETIGRSETQYF.

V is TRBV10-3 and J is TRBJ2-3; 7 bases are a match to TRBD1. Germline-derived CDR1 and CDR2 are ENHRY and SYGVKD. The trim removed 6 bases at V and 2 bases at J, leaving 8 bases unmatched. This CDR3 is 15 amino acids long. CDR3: CAISDGTATTDTQYF. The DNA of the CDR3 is TGTGCCATCAGCGATGGGACAGCGACCACAGATACGCAGTATTTT.

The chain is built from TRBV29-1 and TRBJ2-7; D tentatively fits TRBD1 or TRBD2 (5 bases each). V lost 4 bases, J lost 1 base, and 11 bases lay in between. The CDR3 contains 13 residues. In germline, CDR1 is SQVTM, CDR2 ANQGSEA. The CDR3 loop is CSVAGPTSYEQYF. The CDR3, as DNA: TGCAGCGTTGCGGGACCCACATCCTACGAGCAGTACTTC.

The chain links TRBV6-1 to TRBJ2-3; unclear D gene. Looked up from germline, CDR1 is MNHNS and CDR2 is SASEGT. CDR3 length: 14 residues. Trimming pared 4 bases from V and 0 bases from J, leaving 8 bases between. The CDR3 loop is CASSVPASTDTQYF. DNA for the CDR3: TGTGCCAGCAGTGTCCCAGCTAGCACAGATACGCAGTATTTT.

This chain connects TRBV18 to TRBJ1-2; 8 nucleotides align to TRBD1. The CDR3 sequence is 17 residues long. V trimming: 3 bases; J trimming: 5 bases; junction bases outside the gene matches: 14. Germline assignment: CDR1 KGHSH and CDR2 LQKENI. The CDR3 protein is CASSPGQGGWRYYGYTF. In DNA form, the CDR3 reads TGTGCCAGCTCACCCGGACAGGGTGGGTGGAGGTATTATGGCTACACCTTC.

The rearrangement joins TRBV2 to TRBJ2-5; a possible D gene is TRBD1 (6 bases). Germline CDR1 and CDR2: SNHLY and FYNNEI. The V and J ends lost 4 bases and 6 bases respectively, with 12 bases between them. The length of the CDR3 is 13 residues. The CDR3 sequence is CASSAEQGKTQYF. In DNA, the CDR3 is TGTGCCAGCAGTGCTGAACAGGGAAAGACCCAGTACTTC. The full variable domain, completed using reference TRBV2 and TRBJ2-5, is EPEVTQTPSHQVTQMGQEVILRCVPISNHLYFYWYRQILGQKVEFLVSFYNNEISEKSEIFDDQFSVERPDGSNFTLKIRSTKLEDSAMYFCASSAEQGKTQYFGPGTRLLVL.

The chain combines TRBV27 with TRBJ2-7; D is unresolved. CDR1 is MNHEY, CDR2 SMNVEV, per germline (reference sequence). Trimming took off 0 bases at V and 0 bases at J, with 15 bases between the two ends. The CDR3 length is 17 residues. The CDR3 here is CASSLSVAALSSYEQYF. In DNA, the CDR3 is TGTGCCAGCAGTTTATCGGTGGCAGCTCTGAGCTCCTACGAGCAGTACTTC.

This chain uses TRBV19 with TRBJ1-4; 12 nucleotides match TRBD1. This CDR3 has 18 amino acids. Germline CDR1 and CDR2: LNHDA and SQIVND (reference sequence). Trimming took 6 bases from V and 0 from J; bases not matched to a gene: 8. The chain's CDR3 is CASRGTGGKWTTNEKLFF. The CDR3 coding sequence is TGTGCCAGTAGGGGGACAGGGGGCAAATGGACAACTAATGAAAAACTGTTTTTT.

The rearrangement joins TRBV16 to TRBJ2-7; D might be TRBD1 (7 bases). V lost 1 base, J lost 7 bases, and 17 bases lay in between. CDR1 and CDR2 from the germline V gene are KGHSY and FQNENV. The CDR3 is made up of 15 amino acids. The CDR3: CASSQLFGRGEEQYF. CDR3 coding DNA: TGTGCCAGCAGCCAATTGTTCGGCAGGGGGGAGGAGCAGTACTTC.

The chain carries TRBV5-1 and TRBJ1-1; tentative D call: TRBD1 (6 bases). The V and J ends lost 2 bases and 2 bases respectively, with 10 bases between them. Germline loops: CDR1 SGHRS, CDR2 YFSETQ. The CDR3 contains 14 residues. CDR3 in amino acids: CASSFQGPNTEAFF. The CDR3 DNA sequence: TGCGCCAGCAGCTTCCAGGGGCCCAACACTGAAGCTTTCTTT.

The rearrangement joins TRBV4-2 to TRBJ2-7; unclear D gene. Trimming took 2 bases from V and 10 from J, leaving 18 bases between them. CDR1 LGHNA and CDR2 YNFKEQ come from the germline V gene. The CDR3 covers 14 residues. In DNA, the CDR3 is TGTGCCAGCAGCCAAAACCGCGACGCTACGGAACAGTACTTC. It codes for CASSQNRDATEQYF.

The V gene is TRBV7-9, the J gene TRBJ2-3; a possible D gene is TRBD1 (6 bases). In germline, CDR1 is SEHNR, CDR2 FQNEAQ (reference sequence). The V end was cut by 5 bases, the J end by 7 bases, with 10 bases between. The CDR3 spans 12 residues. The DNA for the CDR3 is TGTGCCAGCAGCGGCAGGGGACATACGCAGTATTTT. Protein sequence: CASSGRGHTQYF.

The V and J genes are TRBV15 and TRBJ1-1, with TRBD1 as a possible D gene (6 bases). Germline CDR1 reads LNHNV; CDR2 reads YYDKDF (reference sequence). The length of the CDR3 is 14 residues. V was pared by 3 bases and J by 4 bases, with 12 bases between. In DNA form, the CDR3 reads TGTGCCACCAGCAGTGACAGGCGAGGCACTGAAGCTTTCTTT. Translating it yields CATSSDRRGTEAFF.

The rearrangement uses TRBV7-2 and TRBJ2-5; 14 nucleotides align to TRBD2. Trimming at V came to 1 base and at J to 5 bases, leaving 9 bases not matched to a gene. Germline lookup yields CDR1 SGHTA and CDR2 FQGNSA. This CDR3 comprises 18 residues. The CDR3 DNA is TGTGCCAGCAGCTTAGGCAGACTAGCGGGAGGGGATAGCGAGACCCAGTACTTC. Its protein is CASSLGRLAGGDSETQYF.

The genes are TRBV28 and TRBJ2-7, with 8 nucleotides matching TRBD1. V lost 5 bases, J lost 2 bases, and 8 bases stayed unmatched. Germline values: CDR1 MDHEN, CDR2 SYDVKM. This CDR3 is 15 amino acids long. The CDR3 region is CASSTSGTGTYEQYF. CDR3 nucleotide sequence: TGTGCCAGCAGTACCTCCGGGACAGGAACCTACGAGCAGTACTTC.

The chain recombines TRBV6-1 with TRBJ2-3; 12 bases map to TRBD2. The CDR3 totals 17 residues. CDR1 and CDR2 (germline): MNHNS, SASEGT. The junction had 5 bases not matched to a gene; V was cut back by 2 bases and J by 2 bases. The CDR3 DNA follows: TGTGCCAGCAGTGAATCCCGGACTAGCGGGATCACAGATACGCAGTATTTT. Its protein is CASSESRTSGITDTQYF.

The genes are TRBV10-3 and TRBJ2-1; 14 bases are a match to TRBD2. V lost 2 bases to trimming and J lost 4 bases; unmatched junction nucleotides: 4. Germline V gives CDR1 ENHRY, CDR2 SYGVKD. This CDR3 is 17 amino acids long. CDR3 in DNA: TGTGCCATCAGTGAGACAAGGACTAGCGGGAGGTACAATGAGCAGTTCTTC. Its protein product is CAISETRTSGRYNEQFF.

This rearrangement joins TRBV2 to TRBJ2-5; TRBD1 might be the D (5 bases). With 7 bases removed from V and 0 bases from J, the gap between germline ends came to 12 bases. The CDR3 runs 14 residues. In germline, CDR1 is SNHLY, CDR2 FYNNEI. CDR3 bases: TGTGCCAGCATTCGGACACCGTACCAAGAGACCCAGTACTTC. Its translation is CASIRTPYQETQYF.

The CDR3 nucleotides read TGTGCCAGCCAGGATCCCAGCTCCTACAATGAGCAGTTCTTC. Encoded protein: CASQDPSSYNEQFF. The chain has TRBV7-9 and TRBJ2-1; D remains ambiguous. The V gene's germline CDR1 is SEHNR and CDR2 FQNEAQ (reference sequence). Trimming took 8 bases from V and 0 from J, leaving 11 bases between them. CDR3 length: 14 residues.

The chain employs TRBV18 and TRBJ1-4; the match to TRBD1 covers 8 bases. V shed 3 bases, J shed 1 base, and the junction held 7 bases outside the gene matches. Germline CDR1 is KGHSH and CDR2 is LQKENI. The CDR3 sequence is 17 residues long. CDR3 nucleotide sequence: TGTGCCAGCTCACCGCGAGGACAGGGCGGAACTAATGAAAAACTGTTTTTT. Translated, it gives CASSPRGQGGTNEKLFF.

The CDR3 DNA follows: TGCGCCAGCAGTCTGGACAGGGGGCTAGCAGATACGCAGTATTTT. This codes for CASSLDRGLADTQYF. V usage is TRBV5-1 and J usage is TRBJ2-3; TRBD1 matches at 11 bases. With 5 bases clipped from V and 4 bases from J, the junction kept 6 bases outside the gene matches. The CDR3 covers 15 residues. Germline loops: CDR1 SGHRS, CDR2 YFSETQ. The whole variable domain, filled in from reference TRBV5-1 and TRBJ2-3, reads KAGVTQTPRYLIKTRGQQVTLSCSPISGHRSVSWYQQTPGQGLQFLFEYFSETQRNKGNFPGRFSGRQFSNSRSEMNVSTLELGDSALYLCASSLDRGLADTQYFGPGTRLTVL.

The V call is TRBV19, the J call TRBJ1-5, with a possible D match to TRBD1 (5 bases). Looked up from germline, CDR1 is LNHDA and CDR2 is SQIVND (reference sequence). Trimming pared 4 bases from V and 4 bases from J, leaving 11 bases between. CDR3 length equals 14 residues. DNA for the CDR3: TGTGCCAGTAGTAGCCCCACAGGTAATCAGCCCCAGCATTTT. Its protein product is CASSSPTGNQPQHF. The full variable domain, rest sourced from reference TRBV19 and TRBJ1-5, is DGGITQSPKYLFRKEGQNVTLSCEQNLNHDAMYWYRQDPGQGLRLIYYSQIVNDFQKGDIAEGYSVSREKKESFPLTVTSAQKNPTAFYLCASSSPTGNQPQHFGDGTRLSIL.

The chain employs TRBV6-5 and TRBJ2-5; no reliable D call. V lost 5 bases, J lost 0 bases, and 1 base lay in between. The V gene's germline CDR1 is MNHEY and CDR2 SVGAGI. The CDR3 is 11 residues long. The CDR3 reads CASSHQETQYF. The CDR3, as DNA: TGTGCCAGCAGTCACCAAGAGACCCAGTACTTC.

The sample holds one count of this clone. In DNA form, the CDR3 reads TGTGCCAGTAGTATTTCATATCGCCAGGGCCTAGATACGCAGTATTTT. It specifies CASSISYRQGLDTQYF. The chain recombines TRBV19 with TRBJ2-3; D is perhaps TRBD1 (5 bases). V gave up 3 bases and J gave up 5 bases, with 18 bases separating them. Germline V gene lookup returns CDR1 LNHDA and CDR2 SQIVND (reference sequence). The CDR3 contains 16 residues.

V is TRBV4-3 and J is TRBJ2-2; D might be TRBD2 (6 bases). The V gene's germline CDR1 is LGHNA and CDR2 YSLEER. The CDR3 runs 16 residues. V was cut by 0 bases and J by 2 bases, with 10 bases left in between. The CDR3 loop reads CASSQDPGGNTGELFF. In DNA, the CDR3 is TGCGCCAGCAGCCAAGATCCCGGGGGAAACACCGGGGAGCTGTTTTTT.

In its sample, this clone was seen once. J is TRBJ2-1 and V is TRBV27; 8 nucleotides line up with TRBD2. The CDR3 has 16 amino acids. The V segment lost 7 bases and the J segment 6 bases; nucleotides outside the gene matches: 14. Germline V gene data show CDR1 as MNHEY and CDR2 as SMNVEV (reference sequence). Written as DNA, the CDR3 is TGTGCCAGCACCGCACGAGGGACTAGTGTAAGCAATGAGCAGTTCTTC. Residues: CASTARGTSVSNEQFF.

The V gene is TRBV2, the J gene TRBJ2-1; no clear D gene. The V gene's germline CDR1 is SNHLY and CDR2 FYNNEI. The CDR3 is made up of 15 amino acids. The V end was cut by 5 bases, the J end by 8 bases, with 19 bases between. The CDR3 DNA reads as TGTGCCAGCAGTAGAGACCAATTTTTTCGCGATGAGCAGTTCTTC. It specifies CASSRDQFFRDEQFF.

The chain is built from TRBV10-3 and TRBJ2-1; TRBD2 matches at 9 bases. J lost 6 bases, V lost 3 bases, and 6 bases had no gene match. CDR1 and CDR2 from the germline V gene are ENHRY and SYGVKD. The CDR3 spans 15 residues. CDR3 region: CAISERTSATNEQFF. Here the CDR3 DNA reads TGTGCCATCAGTGAAAGGACTAGCGCAACCAATGAGCAGTTCTTC.